A single sample is the source of the 26 T cell receptor beta chains below, sequenced in a study of Graves' ophthalmopathy and Graves' hyperthyroidism (dated by TCRdb to the late 2010s). The listed sequencing device is Illumina HiSeq 2000. TCR beta CDR3 regions were amplified from RNA transcripts for repertoire sequencing. The first round of RT-PCR was done with HTBI primers and the Qiagen OneStep RT-PCR kit, and was followed by a second round of multiplex PCR, then size selection and purification. Through fastp at Q25 and MiXCR, TCRdb rebuilt clones from the public reads, retaining in-frame beta chains. Rows with a matching CDR3 protein are joined into one entry that keeps the most common DNA and genes. In this sample the table shows about 740,000 distinct CDR3 sequences, roughly two fifths of which occur a single time. Jointly, the top ten make up around 40% of the sample. The source material was peripheral blood. These receptors came from an adult man with Graves' ophthalmopathy.

V usage is TRBV25-1 and J usage is TRBJ2-5, with a possible D match to TRBD2 (6 bases). The DNA end is more similar to TRBJ2-1, so the J call may be wrong. CDR1 and CDR2 (germline): MGHDK, SYGVNS. The CDR3 is 15 residues long. CDR3 loop: CASRSAGAGMDEQFF. The CDR3 region has the DNA TGTGCCAGCAGGTCCGCCGGGGCGGGAATGGATGAGCAGTTCTTC.

In regard to this clonotype: With a much larger clone just one base away, this may be a read error. The J gene is TRBJ2-6, the V gene TRBV7-2; D may be TRBD2 (6 bases). Germline V gene data show CDR1 as SGHTA and CDR2 as FQGNSA. This CDR3 has 17 amino acids. With 1 base removed from V and 0 bases from J, the gap between germline ends came to 10 bases. The CDR3 here is CASSLGGVSSGANVLTF. For the CDR3, the DNA is TGTGCCAGCAGCTTAGGGGGGGTGTCCTCTGGGGCCAACGTCCTGACTTTC.

This clonotype was found a few times. The chain carries TRBV6-5 and TRBJ1-6; D is undetermined. The CDR3 has 14 amino acids. Germline values: CDR1 MNHEY, CDR2 SVGAGI. Deletions cut 6 bases from V and 8 bases from J, with 14 bases between. CDR3 protein: CASRLHSLHSPLHF. DNA of the CDR3: TGTGCCAGCAGATTACATTCGCTCCATTCACCCCTCCACTTT.

The rearrangement uses TRBV4-1 and TRBJ1-1, with D maybe TRBD1 (5 bases). The CDR3 runs 15 residues. V was trimmed by 1 base and J by 2 bases, leaving 11 bases between them. Germline V lookup: CDR1 MGHRA, CDR2 YSYEKL. CDR3 bases: TGCGCCAGCAGCCAAGGGTCAAGGGGCAACACTGAAGCTTTCTTT. Protein: CASSQGSRGNTEAFF.

The chain has TRBV7-9 and TRBJ2-5; TRBD2 matches 10 bases. The V gene's germline CDR1 is SEHNR and CDR2 FQNEAQ (reference sequence). The length of the CDR3 is 16 residues. V trimming: 5 bases; J trimming: 5 bases; junction bases outside the gene matches: 11. The CDR3 DNA sequence: TGTGCCAGCAGCGAGACCCTAGCGGGAGACCCCGAGACCCAGTACTTC. Encoded protein: CASSETLAGDPETQYF.

Comment on this clonotype: A much larger clone differs from this one at a single base, so this may be a read error. V gene TRBV15 combines with J gene TRBJ2-5, with unresolved D. Germline V gives CDR1 LNHNV, CDR2 YYDKDF (reference sequence). The CDR3 totals 15 residues. CDR3 sequence: CAISRDRDSPETQYF. For the CDR3, the DNA is TGTGCCATCAGCAGAGATAGAGACTCACCAGAGACCCAGTACTTC.

The chain links TRBV7-2 to TRBJ2-5; possible D gene TRBD2, 6 bases. Trimming stripped 8 bases from V and 2 bases from J, with 18 bases between. This CDR3 is built from 15 residues. CDR1 SGHTA and CDR2 FQGNSA come from the germline V gene. CDR3 in amino acids: CASSPTRGGQETQYF. Written as DNA, the CDR3 is TGTGCCAGCTCACCCACTCGGGGAGGACAAGAGACCCAGTACTTC.

Only a few counts were recorded for this clonotype. At one boundary the junction diverges from the germline segment, which might be a read error. The gene calls are TRBV5-1 and TRBJ1-4, with D tentatively TRBD1 (5 bases). CDR3 length equals 14 residues. The germline V gene has CDR1 SGHRS and CDR2 YFSETQ. CDR3 protein: CASSLTATNEKLFF. The DNA of the CDR3 is TGTGCCAGCAGCCTGACAGCAACTAATGAAAAACTGTTTTTT.

The chain links TRBV20-1 to TRBJ2-5; D possibly corresponds to TRBD2 (5 bases). CDR3 length: 13 amino acids. Germline CDR1 is DFQATT and CDR2 is SNEGSKA (reference sequence). Trimming stripped 5 bases from V and 7 bases from J, with 17 bases between. CDR3: CSAPRGMEGTQYF. The CDR3 DNA sequence: TGCAGTGCTCCGAGAGGGATGGAAGGGACCCAGTACTTC.

J is TRBJ2-2 and V is TRBV2; the D is unclear. CDR3 size: 15 residues. V was clipped by 7 bases and J by 6 bases, with 18 bases between them. The V gene's germline CDR1 is SNHLY and CDR2 FYNNEI. The CDR3 DNA sequence: TGTGCCAGCATTCCCCCCCCATCCGGTTCCGGGGAGCTGTTTTTT. This sequence encodes CASIPPPSGSGELFF.

The sample holds one count of this clonotype. In DNA form, the CDR3 reads TGCAGCGTTGGAACCAGGGGACAGTTCTACGAGCAGTACTTC. This encodes CSVGTRGQFYEQYF. The rearrangement links TRBV29-1 to TRBJ2-7; the match to TRBD1 covers 7 bases. CDR3 length: 14 amino acids. Looked up from germline, CDR1 is SQVTM and CDR2 is ANQGSEA. After removal of 4 bases from V and 3 bases from J, the junction contained 9 bases not matched to a gene.

This clonotype has a handful of counts. This chain joins TRBV29-1 and TRBJ2-2; 9 bases align to TRBD1. The CDR3 totals 14 residues. The J segment lost 0 bases and the V segment lost 6 bases, leaving 2 bases of the junction unmatched. Germline V gene lookup returns CDR1 SQVTM and CDR2 ANQGSEA. The CDR3 sequence is CSVGQGTNTGELFF. The CDR3 DNA reads as TGCAGCGTGGGACAGGGTACGAACACCGGGGAGCTGTTTTTT.

A few counts support this clonotype. The junction shows a germline mismatch at one end, possibly a read error. The chain recombines TRBV10-3 with TRBJ1-4, with D unresolved. This CDR3 contains 15 residues. CDR1 is ENHRY and CDR2 is SYGVKD in the germline V gene. CDR3 coding DNA: TGTGCCAGCAGTGAGGACGGAGGATTTAATGAAAAACTGTTTTTT. Translation gives CASSEDGGFNEKLFF.

This clonotype was seen repeatedly, ten times or more. CDR3: CASRPRTGTSSGNTIYF. In DNA, the CDR3 is TGCGCCAGCAGACCACGGACAGGGACGTCCTCTGGAAACACCATATATTTT. The V gene is TRBV10-2, the J gene TRBJ1-3; 8 bases match TRBD1. From germline, CDR1 is WSHSY and CDR2 SAAADI. This CDR3 region has 17 residues. The V and J ends lost 6 bases and 0 bases, in that order; junction bases with no gene match: 10.

This clonotype was counted many times. The rearrangement uses TRBV29-1 and TRBJ1-1; D perhaps matches TRBD1 (6 bases). Trimming took off 6 bases at V and 11 bases at J, with 22 bases between the two ends. The CDR3 loop spans 13 amino acids. Germline-derived CDR1 and CDR2 are SQVTM and ANQGSEA. In DNA form, the CDR3 reads TGCAGCGTGAGCCGGGACACCTGGATAGGGGCTTTCTTT. Protein sequence: CSVSRDTWIGAFF.

This rearrangement joins TRBV6-5 to TRBJ2-2, with 12 bases matching TRBD1. Germline CDR1 MNHEY, CDR2 SVGAGI. Germline trimming cut 5 bases from V and 8 bases from J; bases unmatched to any gene: 3. The CDR3 is made up of 14 amino acids. In DNA, the CDR3 is TGTGCCAGCAGTAGGGACAGGGGGCTTGGGGAGCTGTTTTTT. This encodes CASSRDRGLGELFF.

A note on this clonotype: At one of its ends the junction is not consistent with the germline gene, which may arise from a read error. The gene calls are TRBV7-9 and TRBJ2-2; 10 bases align to TRBD2. CDR1 and CDR2 (germline): SEHNR, FQNEAQ (reference sequence). The CDR3 totals 15 residues. The CDR3 sequence is CASSKLAGVAGELFF. Here the CDR3 DNA reads TGCGCCAGCAGCAAGCTAGCGGGAGTTGCCGGGGAGCTGTTTTTT.

This clonotype occurred a few times. The V gene is TRBV15, the J gene TRBJ1-2, with a weak D call TRBD1 (5 bases). V was pared by 5 bases and J by 2 bases, with 12 bases between. The CDR3 consists of 14 residues. CDR1 LNHNV and CDR2 YYDKDF come from the germline V gene (reference sequence). The chain's CDR3 is CATSGGTANYGYTF. In nucleotides, the CDR3 is TGTGCCACCAGCGGAGGGACCGCCAACTATGGCTACACCTTC.

DNA for the CDR3: TGCGCCTCCACCCCAAGGGAGGGGTTGAGTGGCTACACCTTC. Its protein product is CASTPREGLSGYTF. The V call is TRBV4-1, the J call TRBJ1-2, with D possibly being TRBD1 (5 bases). This CDR3 contains 14 residues. The V and J ends lost 11 bases and 7 bases respectively, with 23 bases between them. CDR1 and CDR2 (germline): MGHRA, YSYEKL.

This chain joins TRBV29-1 and TRBJ2-5; D ambiguous. The V and J ends lost 4 bases and 13 bases respectively, with 10 bases between them. This CDR3 is built from 9 residues. Germline V CDR1 and CDR2: SQVTM, ANQGSEA. The CDR3 sequence is CSVASDPYF. CDR3 DNA sequence: TGCAGCGTTGCGTCGGACCCGTACTTC.

This chain links TRBV29-1 with TRBJ2-2; 11 nucleotides match TRBD1. The CDR3 extends over 16 amino acids. V shed 0 bases and J 9 bases; nucleotides not matched to a gene: 9. Germline CDR1 SQVTM, CDR2 ANQGSEA. For the CDR3, the DNA is TGCAGCGTTGAAGATCTAAGGGACAGGGGGGACAGGGAGCTGTTTTTT. This translates into CSVEDLRDRGDRELFF.

The sample holds a few counts of this clonotype. The chain couples TRBV12-5 to TRBJ1-1; no firm D call. V shed 2 bases and J shed 4 bases, with 17 bases lying between them. Germline V CDR1 and CDR2: LGHNT, FRNRAP. This CDR3 is built from 16 residues. CDR3 loop: CASGLFSGGSSTEAFF. The CDR3 nucleotides are TGTGCTAGTGGTTTGTTCTCAGGAGGATCGTCCACTGAAGCTTTCTTT.

This chain connects TRBV15 to TRBJ2-5; TRBD1 might be the D (5 bases). This CDR3 region has 19 residues. Between the trimmed V and J ends, which lost 3 bases and 4 bases, there was a span of 27 bases. Germline values: CDR1 LNHNV, CDR2 YYDKDF (reference sequence). CDR3 DNA sequence: TGTGCCACCAGCAGCATTGTAATCCACCCTCAGGGCCTCTTAGAGACCCAGTACTTC. This encodes CATSSIVIHPQGLLETQYF.

This sequence joins TRBV2 and TRBJ2-7; TRBD2 matches 10 bases. The ends lost 2 bases at V and 7 bases at J; junction bases unmatched: 5. Germline-derived CDR1 and CDR2 are SNHLY and FYNNEI. The CDR3 is made up of 14 amino acids. Here the CDR3 reads CASSESGRADEQYF. The CDR3 nucleotides read TGTGCCAGCAGTGAAAGCGGGAGGGCGGATGAGCAGTACTTC.

This clonotype was counted many times. J is TRBJ1-6 and V is TRBV2; 9 bases align to TRBD1. Germline V gives CDR1 SNHLY, CDR2 FYNNEI. The ends lost 3 bases at V and 6 bases at J; junction bases unmatched: 6. This CDR3 is built from 16 residues. Here the CDR3 reads CASSDWTGERNSPLHF. CDR3 nucleotides: TGTGCCAGCAGTGACTGGACAGGGGAGCGTAATTCACCCCTCCACTTT.

Details on this clonotype: One base away lies a much larger clone, so this may be a sequencing read error. The chain recombines TRBV11-2 with TRBJ1-2; no reliable D call. There are 14 residues in the CDR3. CDR1 SGHAT and CDR2 FQNNGV come from the germline V gene. The CDR3: CASSFLGANCGYTF. The CDR3 DNA is TGTGCCAGCAGCTTTCTGGGAGCTAACTGTGGCTACACCTTC.